These 26 T cell receptor beta chains were sequenced from one sample in a study of T cells after yellow fever vaccination. TCRdb called the 5' RACE reads again in MiXCR, with one record for every CDR3 protein. The sample shows some 400,000 distinct CDR3 sequences, about 6% of them seen only once. The sample consisted of PBMCs, taken 5 days after the yellow fever booster vaccination. The receptors stem from a man between 25 and 39 years old who received the YFV17D yellow fever vaccine.

The CDR3 DNA reads TGCAGCCACTTCCCCCAGGGCGGTAGCGGGACTTCCTACAATGAGCAGTTCTTC. Its translation is CSHFPQGGSGTSYNEQFF. The gene calls are TRBV20-1 and TRBJ2-1; 8 bases match TRBD2. This CDR3 contains 18 residues. Germline values: CDR1 DFQATT, CDR2 SNEGSKA (reference sequence).

This clonotype was counted ten times or more. V and J are TRBV20-1 and TRBJ2-7; 8 positions agree with TRBD1. J gave up 5 bases and V 5 bases, and 11 bases lay outside the gene matches. From germline, CDR1 is DFQATT and CDR2 SNEGSKA (reference sequence). The CDR3 is made up of 14 amino acids. DNA of the CDR3: TGCAGTGCTTCCAGACAGGGGTCATTCAACGAGCAGTACTTC. This gives the protein CSASRQGSFNEQYF.

This clonotype was counted ten times or more. The gene calls are TRBV5-1 and TRBJ1-2; D is unclear. Germline lookup yields CDR1 SGHRS and CDR2 YFSETQ. The CDR3 is 13 amino acids. V gave up 2 bases and J gave up 7 bases, with 12 bases separating them. CDR3: CASSFGGLGGYTF. The CDR3, as DNA: TGCGCCAGCAGCTTCGGAGGGCTGGGTGGCTACACCTTC.

This clonotype was observed a few times. The rearrangement joins TRBV20-1 to TRBJ2-5, with 11 positions matching TRBD2. Looked up from germline, CDR1 is DFQATT and CDR2 is SNEGSKA (reference sequence). The CDR3 has 16 residues. The V gene end was trimmed by 1 base and the J gene end by 2 bases; junction bases not matched to a gene: 6. The CDR3 region is CSARATSGTPQETQYF. CDR3 DNA sequence: TGCAGTGCTAGAGCGACTAGCGGGACACCACAAGAGACCCAGTACTTC.

The rearrangement uses TRBV6-2 or TRBV6-3 and TRBJ1-1; D unclear. The V gene's germline CDR1 is MNHEY and CDR2 SVGEGT. The V end was cut by 4 bases, the J end by 4 bases, with 7 bases between. CDR3 length equals 12 residues. CDR3 loop: CASSWTSTEAFF. The CDR3 DNA reads TGTGCCAGCAGTTGGACGAGCACTGAAGCTTTCTTT.

The chain is built from TRBV6-1 and TRBJ2-1, with a tentative D call TRBD2 (6 bases). V was pared by 8 bases and J by 5 bases, with 13 bases between. The CDR3 runs to 13 residues. Germline V gene data show CDR1 as MNHNS and CDR2 as SASEGT. The chain's CDR3 is CASGGTQNNEQFF. The CDR3, as DNA: TGTGCCAGCGGAGGGACTCAGAACAATGAGCAGTTCTTC.

Many counts were recorded for this clonotype. The chain is built from TRBV7-6 and TRBJ1-5; D not certain. V was trimmed by 1 base and J by 5 bases, leaving 6 bases between them. This CDR3 contains 13 residues. Germline V CDR1 and CDR2: SGHVS, FNYEAQ. CDR3 amino acids: CASSLDGYQPQHF. DNA of the CDR3: TGTGCCAGCAGCTTAGATGGGTATCAGCCCCAGCATTTT.

V usage is TRBV6-1 and J usage is TRBJ2-1; TRBD2 matches 10 bases. CDR3 length: 15 residues. Losses at the gene ends were 2 bases for V and 9 bases for J; bases not matched to a gene: 7. The germline CDR1 and CDR2 sequences are MNHNS and SASEGT. The CDR3 sequence: CASSEYPSGSIEQFF. CDR3 bases: TGTGCCAGCAGTGAATACCCTAGCGGGAGTATTGAGCAGTTCTTC.

This clonotype was seen repeatedly, ten times or more. V and J are TRBV5-1 and TRBJ2-5; weak D call: TRBD1 (6 bases). The CDR3 extends over 14 amino acids. V lost 4 bases to trimming and J lost 5 bases, with 15 bases between them. Looked up from germline, CDR1 is SGHRS and CDR2 is YFSETQ. DNA for the CDR3: TGCGCCAGCAGCATCCAGCAGGGGCAGGAGACCCAGTACTTC. It encodes CASSIQQGQETQYF.

This clonotype was recorded many times. This chain links TRBV4-3 with TRBJ2-7; D remains unclear. The CDR3 runs to 14 residues. Trimming stripped 0 bases from V and 2 bases from J, with 8 bases between. In germline, CDR1 is LGHNA, CDR2 YSLEER. CDR3 protein: CASSQDHYTYEQYF. The CDR3 nucleotides read TGCGCCAGCAGCCAAGACCACTACACCTACGAGCAGTACTTC.

The sample holds a few counts of this clonotype. The chain combines TRBV2 with TRBJ1-1, with 8 positions matching TRBD1. The CDR3 sequence is 15 residues long. V was clipped by 7 bases and J by 1 base; unmatched bases: 8. Germline-derived CDR1 and CDR2 are SNHLY and FYNNEI. CDR3 sequence: CASTKGDRTNTEAFF. The CDR3 DNA is TGTGCCAGCACTAAAGGGGACAGGACGAACACTGAAGCTTTCTTT.

This rearrangement joins TRBV10-2 to TRBJ2-2; TRBD2 matches at 12 bases. CDR1 WSHSY and CDR2 SAAADI come from the germline V gene. There are 17 residues in the CDR3. Losses at the gene ends were 0 bases for V and 6 bases for J; bases not matched to a gene: 5. The CDR3 sequence: CASSESWTSGTPGELFF. In nucleotides, the CDR3 is TGCGCCAGCAGTGAGTCCTGGACTAGCGGGACCCCCGGGGAGCTGTTTTTT.

The chain is built from TRBV7-8 and TRBJ1-1; D remains unclear. V dropped 0 bases and J dropped 5 bases, with 16 bases sitting between them. Per the germline V gene, CDR1 is SGHVS and CDR2 is FQNEAQ. The CDR3 length is 16 residues. The CDR3 protein is CASSLARFGQETEAFF. The DNA for the CDR3 is TGTGCCAGCAGCTTAGCGCGATTTGGGCAGGAGACTGAAGCTTTCTTT.

This clonotype came up many times. V usage is TRBV28 and J usage is TRBJ2-2; TRBD1 agrees at 8 bases. Trimming removed 8 bases from V and 6 bases from J; junction bases left unmatched: 11. The CDR3 totals 15 residues. CDR1 is MDHEN and CDR2 is SYDVKM in the germline V gene. The CDR3 here is CASGETGAAAGELFF. CDR3 coding DNA: TGTGCCAGCGGAGAGACAGGGGCAGCGGCCGGGGAGCTGTTTTTT.

Many counts were recorded for this clonotype. The gene calls are TRBV20-1 and TRBJ2-7, with TRBD1 matching 7 bases. CDR1 is DFQATT, CDR2 SNEGSKA, per germline (reference sequence). V lost 5 bases, J lost 4 bases, and 8 bases stayed unmatched. The CDR3 loop spans 13 amino acids. The CDR3 sequence: CSAGKTGEYEQYF. The CDR3 DNA follows: TGCAGTGCTGGTAAAACAGGGGAATACGAGCAGTACTTC.

This clonotype was detected a few times. The V and J genes are TRBV20-1 and TRBJ2-3; 8 nucleotides match TRBD2. This CDR3 has 14 residues. Germline CDR1 and CDR2: DFQATT and SNEGSKA (reference sequence). V gave up 6 bases and J gave up 1 base; unmatched junction bases: 6. The CDR3 DNA reads TGCAGTGCCGGAGCGGGAGTAGGCACAGATACGCAGTATTTT. This translates into CSAGAGVGTDTQYF.

At least ten counts were recorded for this clonotype. V gene TRBV12-3 or TRBV12-4 combines with J gene TRBJ2-2; D may be TRBD2 (6 bases). V lost 6 bases and J lost 6, with 14 bases in between. The CDR3 is made up of 14 amino acids. CDR3 in DNA: TGTGCCAGCAGAACTGGGACTCTCCCCGGGGAGCTGTTTTTT. Amino acid sequence: CASRTGTLPGELFF.

This clonotype has at least ten counts. V gene TRBV4-3 combines with J gene TRBJ2-7; a weak D match, TRBD2 (6 bases). From germline, CDR1 is LGHNA and CDR2 YSLEER. The CDR3 has 17 amino acids. V was shortened by 4 bases and J by 4 bases, with 23 bases between the two germline ends. The CDR3 spells CASSRSGYVREGYEQYF. The CDR3 DNA reads TGCGCCAGCAGCCGAAGCGGGTATGTCCGGGAAGGGTACGAGCAGTACTTC.

This clonotype has more than one count but fewer than ten. This chain links TRBV9 with TRBJ1-2; TRBD1 agrees at 9 bases. The CDR3 totals 13 residues. V lost 4 bases, J lost 8 bases, and 6 bases stayed unmatched. Germline CDR1 SGDLS, CDR2 YYNGEE. The CDR3 sequence is CASSRDRVVGYTF. Written as DNA, the CDR3 is TGTGCCAGCAGCCGGGACAGGGTCGTGGGCTACACCTTC.

This chain connects TRBV6-5 to TRBJ1-2; tentative D call: TRBD1 (6 bases). CDR1 MNHEY and CDR2 SVGAGI come from the germline V gene. V was trimmed by 5 bases and J by 0 bases, leaving 13 bases between them. The CDR3 has 15 amino acids. Here the CDR3 DNA reads TGTGCCAGCAGTAACAGGGCCAGAGCTAACTATGGCTACACCTTC. As protein: CASSNRARANYGYTF.

The genes are TRBV18 and TRBJ2-5, with a weak D call TRBD1 (5 bases). The V end was cut by 5 bases, the J end by 3 bases, with 13 bases between. CDR1 is KGHSH, CDR2 LQKENI, per germline. CDR3 length equals 14 residues. This chain's CDR3 is CASSTNTGEETQYF. DNA for the CDR3: TGTGCCAGCTCAACTAATACAGGAGAAGAGACCCAGTACTTC.

This clonotype was seen at least ten times. J is TRBJ2-1 and V is TRBV27; 12 bases line up with TRBD2. Trimming removed 6 bases from V and 8 bases from J; junction bases left unmatched: 5. Germline lookup yields CDR1 MNHEY and CDR2 SMNVEV (reference sequence). The CDR3 is 14 amino acids. The CDR3 coding sequence is TGTGCCAGCAGCCTAGCGGGAGGGCCCCATGAGCAGTTCTTC. Translating gives CASSLAGGPHEQFF.

This chain uses TRBV7-6 with TRBJ2-7; 10 bases align to TRBD2. V lost 6 bases, J lost 2 bases, and 13 bases stayed unmatched. Germline values: CDR1 SGHVS, CDR2 FNYEAQ. The CDR3 is 17 amino acids. The CDR3 nucleotides read TGTGCCAGCAGAATCGGACTAGCGGCCGTCCTTCCCTACGAGCAGTACTTC. This encodes CASRIGLAAVLPYEQYF.

In its sample, this clonotype was seen a few times. The rearrangement links TRBV19 to TRBJ2-7; D perhaps matches TRBD2 (5 bases). Germline V gene data show CDR1 as LNHDA and CDR2 as SQIVND (reference sequence). This CDR3 comprises 14 residues. V was clipped by 8 bases and J by 4 bases, with 18 bases between them. The CDR3 DNA reads TGTGCCAGTCACGGTGGTGGGAGTCTGTACGAGCAGTACTTC. Encoded protein: CASHGGGSLYEQYF.

This clonotype has more than one count but fewer than ten. The chain carries TRBV20-1 and TRBJ2-3, with 9 bases matching TRBD1. The V gene's germline CDR1 is DFQATT and CDR2 SNEGSKA (reference sequence). This CDR3 contains 15 residues. V lost 4 bases to trimming and J lost 4 bases; unmatched junction nucleotides: 9. The CDR3 DNA sequence: TGCAGTGCTACCTCCGGGACAGGGTTTCCAGATACGCAGTATTTT. It specifies CSATSGTGFPDTQYF.

This clonotype was detected only a few times. The rearrangement joins TRBV7-2 to TRBJ2-5; TRBD2 agrees at 10 bases. CDR3 length: 14 amino acids. Germline assignment: CDR1 SGHTA and CDR2 FQGNSA. Unmatched junction bases numbered 6, after V lost 6 bases and J lost 5 bases. The CDR3 DNA is TGTGCCAGCAGAAAGGTAGCGGGAGGTGAGACCCAGTACTTC. Protein product: CASRKVAGGETQYF.